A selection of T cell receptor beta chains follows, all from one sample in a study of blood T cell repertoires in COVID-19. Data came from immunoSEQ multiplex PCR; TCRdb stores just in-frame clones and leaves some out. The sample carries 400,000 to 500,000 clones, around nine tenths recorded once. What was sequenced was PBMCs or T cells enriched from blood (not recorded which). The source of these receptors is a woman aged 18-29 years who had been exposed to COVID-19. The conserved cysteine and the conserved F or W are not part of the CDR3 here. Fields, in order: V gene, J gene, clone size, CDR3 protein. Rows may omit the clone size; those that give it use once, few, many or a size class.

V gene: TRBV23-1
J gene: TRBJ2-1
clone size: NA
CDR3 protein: ASSQTPDRGPSSYNEQF

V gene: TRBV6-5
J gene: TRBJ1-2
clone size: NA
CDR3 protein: ASGVQGGGYT

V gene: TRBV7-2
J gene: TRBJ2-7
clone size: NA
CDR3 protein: ASGTTSSGSRYEQY

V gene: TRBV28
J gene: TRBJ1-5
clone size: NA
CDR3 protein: ASSPPPGTGVYNQPQH

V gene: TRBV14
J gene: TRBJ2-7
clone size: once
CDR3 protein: ASSQGFGERAYEQY

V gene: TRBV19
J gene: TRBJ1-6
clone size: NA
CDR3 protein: ASSNKDTNSPLH

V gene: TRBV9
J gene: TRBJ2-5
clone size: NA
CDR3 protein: ASNNIGTSGLQETQY

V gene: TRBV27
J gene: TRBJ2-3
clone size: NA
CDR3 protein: ASSFLAETTDTQY

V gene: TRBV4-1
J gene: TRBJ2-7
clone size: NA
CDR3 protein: ASSQPRTTFSYEQY

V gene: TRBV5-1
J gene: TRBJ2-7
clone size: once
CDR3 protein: ASSDRQGDEQY

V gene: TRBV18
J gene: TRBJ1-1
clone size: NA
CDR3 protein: ASSPKTGNTEAF

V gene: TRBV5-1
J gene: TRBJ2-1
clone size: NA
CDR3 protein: ASSQPARNYNEQF

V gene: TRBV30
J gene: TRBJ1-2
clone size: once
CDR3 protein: AWARQGAPGYT

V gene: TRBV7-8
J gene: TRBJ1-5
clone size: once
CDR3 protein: ASSRRDLTNQPQH

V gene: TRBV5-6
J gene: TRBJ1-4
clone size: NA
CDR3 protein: ASTPKLF

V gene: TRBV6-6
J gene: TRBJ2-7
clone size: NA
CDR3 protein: ASRPNRDRASYEQY

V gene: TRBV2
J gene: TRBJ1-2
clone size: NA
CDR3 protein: ASKRAGQGARPT

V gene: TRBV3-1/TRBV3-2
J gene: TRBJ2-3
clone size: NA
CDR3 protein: ASSQEPSGHDTQY